Each of the 22 T cell receptor beta chains below was sequenced from the same sample in a study of T cell repertoires in cytomegalovirus infection. Antigen specificity for these receptors is unknown. TCRdb reprocessed the reads via MiXCR and lists one record per CDR3 protein. This sample has 700,000 to 950,000 distinct CDR3 sequences; approximately 29% occur once, and the top ten carry over 10%. The sequenced sample was cultured CD8+ T cells from PBMCs, obtained from culture after CMV antigen stimulation. The source of these receptors is a human donor in good health (CMV status not recorded). Some clones in this sample may be carry-over from other donors' samples.

Only a few counts were recorded for this clonotype. The rearrangement links TRBV6-2 or TRBV6-3 to TRBJ1-5; possible D gene TRBD1, 6 bases. Germline CDR1 reads MNHEY; CDR2 reads SVGEGT. Trimming pared 6 bases from V and 0 bases from J, leaving 15 bases between. This CDR3 has 16 residues. The CDR3 spells CASSGQPRTSNQPQHF. CDR3 in DNA: TGTGCCAGCAGCGGACAGCCCCGGACTAGCAATCAGCCCCAGCATTTT.

The gene calls are TRBV19 and TRBJ1-5, with D possibly TRBD1 on 5 matching bases. The CDR3 totals 15 residues. Germline CDR1 reads LNHDA; CDR2 reads SQIVND (reference sequence). V was pared by 4 bases and J by 4 bases, with 14 bases between. The CDR3 DNA follows: TGTGCCAGTAGTACTCCACGGGACTTGAATCAGCCCCAGCATTTT. Amino acids: CASSTPRDLNQPQHF. Looking up the rest from reference TRBV19 and TRBJ1-5 gives the full variable domain: DGGITQSPKYLFRKEGQNVTLSCEQNLNHDAMYWYRQDPGQGLRLIYYSQIVNDFQKGDIAEGYSVSREKKESFPLTVTSAQKNPTAFYLCASSTPRDLNQPQHFGDGTRLSIL.

The V gene is TRBV7-6, the J gene TRBJ1-4; unclear D gene. Trimming removed 10 bases at V and 0 bases at J, with 18 bases between. This CDR3 is 16 amino acids long. Per germline, CDR1 SGHVS and CDR2 FNYEAQ. CDR3 in DNA: TGTGCCACTACTTCGGGGAGGGATGCAACTAATGAAAAACTGTTTTTT. Translation gives CATTSGRDATNEKLFF.

As regards this clonotype: One base away lies a much larger clone, so this may be a sequencing read error. J is TRBJ2-7 and V is TRBV6-1; a weak D match, TRBD2 (5 bases). This CDR3 comprises 14 residues. The V gene's germline CDR1 is MNHNS and CDR2 SASEGT. Trimming removed 1 base at V and 3 bases at J, with 10 bases between. CDR3: CASSEERVVYEQYV. The CDR3 coding sequence is TGTGCCAGCAGTGAAGAGAGGGTAGTCTACGAGCAGTACGTC.

This clonotype came up many times. The chain employs TRBV27 and TRBJ2-1; no clear D gene. Germline CDR1 reads MNHEY; CDR2 reads SMNVEV (reference sequence). The V end lost 3 bases, the J end lost 3 bases, and 6 bases lay between the germline ends. The CDR3 sequence is 13 residues long. CDR3 sequence (DNA): TGTGCCAGCAGTTTGGACCGCTACAATGAGCAGTTCTTC. Residues: CASSLDRYNEQFF.

This clonotype was recorded many times. The V call is TRBV7-9, the J call TRBJ2-7; 10 bases fit TRBD1. J gave up 2 bases and V 5 bases, and 3 bases lay outside the gene matches. The CDR3 has 14 amino acids. Germline-derived CDR1 and CDR2 are SEHNR and FQNEAQ (reference sequence). CDR3 region: CASSGGQGAYEQYF. CDR3 coding DNA: TGTGCCAGCAGCGGTGGACAGGGGGCCTACGAGCAGTACTTC.

The chain joins TRBV7-8 to TRBJ1-5; 7 bases map to TRBD1. Germline V gene sequence: CDR1 SGHVS, CDR2 FQNEAQ. The CDR3 covers 17 residues. V shed 4 bases, J shed 3 bases, and the junction held 12 bases outside the gene matches. The CDR3, as DNA: TGTGCCAGCAGCTCGGACAGGAGAAGGCCCTACAATCAGCCCCAGCATTTT. Translation gives CASSSDRRRPYNQPQHF.

In this sample, this clonotype turned up once. The chain couples TRBV27 to TRBJ2-1, with 11 bases that match TRBD2. The CDR3 consists of 17 residues. Germline V CDR1 and CDR2: MNHEY, SMNVEV (reference sequence). The ends lost 4 bases at V and 0 bases at J; junction bases unmatched: 5. CDR3 nucleotides: TGTGCCAGCAGTTACCCTAGCGGGGGGAGCTCCTACAATGAGCAGTTCTTC. It codes for CASSYPSGGSSYNEQFF.

This clonotype has just a few counts. V is TRBV27 and J is TRBJ2-7; D gene unclear. The CDR3 has 13 amino acids. V gave up 3 bases and J gave up 5 bases, with 11 bases separating them. The germline gives CDR1 MNHEY, CDR2 SMNVEV (reference sequence). The CDR3 spells CASSFLGSNEQYV. The CDR3 region has the DNA TGTGCCAGCAGTTTCCTTGGATCCAACGAGCAGTACGTC.

This clonotype was detected a few times. The chain links TRBV27 to TRBJ1-5; D possibly corresponds to TRBD1 (5 bases). Looked up from germline, CDR1 is MNHEY and CDR2 is SMNVEV (reference sequence). The CDR3 runs 14 residues. V dropped 3 bases and J dropped 7 bases, with 13 bases sitting between them. Here the CDR3 reads CASSFQGIGQPQHF. CDR3 in DNA: TGTGCCAGCAGTTTCCAGGGAATAGGGCAGCCCCAGCATTTT.

There are a few counts of this clonotype. This sequence joins TRBV12-3 or TRBV12-4 and TRBJ2-2; 9 positions agree with TRBD1. V lost 7 bases, J lost 5 bases, and 8 bases stayed unmatched. The CDR3 is 15 residues long. CDR3 in DNA: TGTGCCAGCACAACTTGGGACAGGGTGACCGGGGAGCTGTTTTTT. Protein product: CASTTWDRVTGELFF.

V usage is TRBV19 and J usage is TRBJ2-5, with 10 bases aligning to TRBD2. This CDR3 is 17 amino acids long. CDR1 and CDR2 from the germline V gene are LNHDA and SQIVND (reference sequence). The trim removed 10 bases at V and 5 bases at J, leaving 19 bases unmatched. Here the CDR3 reads CANMGQLSGGARETQYF. The CDR3 nucleotides are TGTGCCAACATGGGACAGTTAAGCGGGGGGGCTCGGGAGACCCAGTACTTC.

This chain connects TRBV7-2 to TRBJ2-3, with 11 bases aligning to TRBD2. The CDR3 is made up of 16 amino acids. The germline gives CDR1 SGHTA, CDR2 FQGNSA. V lost 4 bases, J lost 6 bases, and 9 bases stayed unmatched. The DNA for the CDR3 is TGTGCCAGCAGCTCCTTAGCGGGGGGGCCCTACGATACGCAGTATTTT. Its protein product is CASSSLAGGPYDTQYF.

V is TRBV5-4 and J is TRBJ1-2, with D perhaps matching TRBD1 (6 bases). There are 14 residues in the CDR3. Germline V CDR1 and CDR2: SGHNT, YYREEE (reference sequence). V lost 4 bases, J lost 1 base, and 11 bases lay in between. CDR3 sequence: CASSGNRDNYGYTF. The CDR3 DNA follows: TGTGCCAGCAGCGGGAACAGGGATAACTATGGCTACACCTTC.

This clonotype was recorded a few times. This rearrangement joins TRBV28 to TRBJ2-1; 14 nucleotides match TRBD2. With 3 bases clipped from V and 7 bases from J, the junction kept 8 bases outside the gene matches. The V gene's germline CDR1 is MDHEN and CDR2 SYDVKM. The CDR3 is 17 amino acids. CDR3: CASSLGLAGAGTNEQFF. As DNA, the CDR3 is TGTGCCAGCAGTTTGGGACTAGCGGGGGCCGGGACTAATGAGCAGTTCTTC.

V usage is TRBV9 and J usage is TRBJ2-1; either TRBD1 or TRBD2 may fit D (7 bases each). Deletions cut 4 bases from V and 4 bases from J, with 15 bases between. The germline CDR1 and CDR2 sequences are SGDLS and YYNGEE. This CDR3 is built from 15 residues. The CDR3 DNA is TGTGCCAGCAGCACGAGGGGGGGACAGTACAATGAGCAGTTCTTC. Translation: CASSTRGGQYNEQFF.

The chain has TRBV4-1 and TRBJ2-3, with D possibly TRBD2 on 5 matching bases. The germline V gene encodes CDR1 MGHRA and CDR2 YSYEKL. Trimming shortened V by 1 base and J by 2 bases, and 16 bases separated the two germline ends. The CDR3 spans 17 residues. Written as DNA, the CDR3 is TGCGCCAGCAGCCAAGTGGTCGGGATAGCTTACACAGATACGCAGTATTTT. Translation gives CASSQVVGIAYTDTQYF.

This clonotype was observed a handful of times. The chain has TRBV6-2 or TRBV6-3 and TRBJ1-1; D possibly corresponds to TRBD1 (5 bases). Per germline, CDR1 MNHEY and CDR2 SVGEGT. This CDR3 has 11 residues. The ends were cut back, 7 bases at V and 7 bases at J, with 10 bases in the middle. The CDR3 DNA is TGTGCCAGCACTACTGGGGGTGAAGCTTTCTTT. This encodes CASTTGGEAFF.

The V and J genes are TRBV19 and TRBJ2-2, with D perhaps assigned TRBD1 or TRBD2 (5 bases each). The germline gives CDR1 LNHDA, CDR2 SQIVND (reference sequence). The CDR3 extends over 13 amino acids. V was pared by 7 bases and J by 4 bases, with 10 bases between. The CDR3 here is CASMGEVTGELFF. The CDR3 nucleotides are TGTGCCAGTATGGGGGAAGTCACCGGGGAGCTGTTTTTT.

The chain combines TRBV4-1 with TRBJ1-4; no clear D. Trimming removed 2 bases from V and 8 bases from J, with 21 bases in between. Germline assignment: CDR1 MGHRA and CDR2 YSYEKL. CDR3 size: 17 residues. CDR3 loop: CASSQLTPHLTGEKLFF. DNA for the CDR3: TGCGCCAGCAGCCAATTAACTCCCCACCTGACGGGAGAAAAACTGTTTTTT.

This clonotype was seen many times. The rearrangement joins TRBV6-1 to TRBJ1-1; D is uncertain. CDR3 length: 13 amino acids. V was cut by 3 bases and J by 5 bases, with 10 bases left in between. CDR1 is MNHNS and CDR2 is SASEGT in the germline V gene. The CDR3 spells CASSDWFKTEAFF. In nucleotides, the CDR3 is TGTGCCAGCAGTGACTGGTTTAAGACTGAAGCTTTCTTT.

This clonotype was seen just once. CDR3 residues: CASTHTWTSGGSSYNEQFF. The CDR3 region has the DNA TGTGCCAGCACCCACACGTGGACTAGCGGGGGTAGCTCCTACAATGAGCAGTTCTTC. The genes are TRBV6-5 and TRBJ2-1, with 13 bases that match TRBD2. The V gene's germline CDR1 is MNHEY and CDR2 SVGAGI. This CDR3 contains 19 residues. J was trimmed by 0 bases and V by 7 bases; bases with no gene match: 12.